What follows is one T cell receptor beta chain and its context. Using its own MiXCR run on the 5' RACE reads, TCRdb lists one record per CDR3 protein. The sample includes some 97,000 distinct CDR3 sequences, approximately 10% of them seen just once. The entry originates in a study of T-cell memory formation after mild COVID-19. This CDR3 region has 14 residues. V was shortened by 9 bases and J by 6 bases, with 18 bases between the two germline ends. Germline V gene data show CDR1 as SNHLY and CDR2 as FYNNEI. The clonotype originates from a man aged 18-30 years who had mild COVID-19 (a few samples of this study predate the infection). Cell type and time point are not known. Sample: PBMCs or a T cell subset sorted from them (not recorded which). The rearrangement uses TRBV2 and TRBJ2-1, with D tentatively TRBD2 (7 bases). The CDR3 DNA sequence: TGTGCCAGTAAGACTAGCTGGGGGGCCAATGAGCAGTTCTTC. Translated: CASKTSWGANEQFF.